This TCR beta chain was recorded in a study of T cell responses to AZD1222 COVID-19 vaccine. As concerns this clone: Its antigen remains unknown.

Clones were read by immunoSEQ multiplex PCR, and TCRdb kept only the in-frame ones, dropping some. The sample lists about 140,000 clones; 91% were seen once. Study conclusions and caveats: Clonal diversity may have been underestimated, and the donors were mostly white British, with more females than males.

The sequencing here drew on peripheral blood, taken 28 days after the second dose of the MenACWY control vaccine. The clonotype comes from an adult who received the MenACWY meningococcal vaccine as a control.

Here the CDR3 DNA reads TGTGCCAGCAGGGGGACAGGGGGCGGTAATGGCTACACCTTC. Its protein is CASRGTGGGNGYTF. V usage is TRBV28 and J usage is TRBJ1-2, with TRBD1 matching over 12 bases. V lost 6 bases to trimming and J lost 6 bases; unmatched junction nucleotides: 5. CDR1 is MDHEN, CDR2 SYDVKM, per germline. The CDR3 contains 14 residues.